This entry lists 32 T cell receptor beta chains sequenced from one sample in a study of T-cell reconstitution after alpha-beta-depleted transplantation in children. Preparation of the TCRbeta library used unique molecular identifiers. TCRdb reprocessed the PCR reads via MiXCR and lists one record per CDR3 protein. The table lists some 120,000 distinct CDR3 sequences, 20% to 25% of them singletons, with over 9.5% in the top ten. The sequences come from PBMCs, mostly from graft donor cells, collected 180 days after TCRalphabeta/CD19-depleted stem cell transplant. The receptors derive from a male patient under 10 years old who had a stem cell transplant for chronic granulomatous disease, so the T cells may come from the graft donor.

This clonotype appeared many times. This sequence joins TRBV20-1 and TRBJ2-1; TRBD2 aligns across 7 bases. The CDR3 has 12 residues. In germline, CDR1 is DFQATT, CDR2 SNEGSKA (reference sequence). Trimming took 0 bases from V and 10 from J; bases not matched to a gene: 3. Here the CDR3 reads CSAREGGKEQFF. CDR3 in DNA: TGCAGTGCTAGAGAGGGAGGGAAGGAGCAGTTCTTC.

This clonotype has more than one count but fewer than ten. V usage is TRBV14 and J usage is TRBJ2-1, with 16 bases that match TRBD2. The CDR3 loop spans 17 amino acids. Germline CDR1 and CDR2: SGHDN and FVKESK. After removal of 4 bases from V and 5 bases from J, the junction contained 5 bases not matched to a gene. CDR3 region: CASSRPGLAGGDNEQFF. The CDR3 DNA reads TGTGCCAGCAGCCGCCCGGGACTAGCGGGGGGGGACAATGAGCAGTTCTTC. Combining the CDR3 with reference TRBV14 and TRBJ2-1 gives the whole variable domain EAGVTQFPSHSVIEKGQTVTLRCDPISGHDNLYWYRRVMGKEIKFLLHFVKESKQDESGMPNNRFLAERTGGTYSTLKVQPAELEDSGVYFCASSRPGLAGGDNEQFFGPGTRLTVL.

This clonotype occurred a few times. J is TRBJ2-7 and V is TRBV12-3 or TRBV12-4; D may be TRBD2 (5 bases). The CDR3 extends over 13 amino acids. The V and J ends lost 3 bases and 3 bases respectively, with 9 bases between them. CDR3 loop: CASSFLAHYEQYF. The DNA for the CDR3 is TGTGCCAGCAGTTTCCTAGCCCACTACGAGCAGTACTTC.

The chain joins TRBV28 to TRBJ1-6, with 7 bases lining up with TRBD1. CDR3 length equals 14 residues. Germline V lookup: CDR1 MDHEN, CDR2 SYDVKM. V trimming: 4 bases; J trimming: 9 bases; junction bases outside the gene matches: 6. Here the CDR3 reads CASSYRGVGSPLHF. CDR3 in DNA: TGTGCCAGCAGTTACAGGGGCGTAGGTTCACCCCTCCACTTT.

This clonotype was recorded a few times. This chain joins TRBV5-1 and TRBJ2-7; 8 bases map to TRBD1. Germline assignment: CDR1 SGHRS and CDR2 YFSETQ. J was trimmed by 2 bases and V by 0 bases; bases with no gene match: 4. CDR3 length equals 15 residues. CDR3 coding DNA: TGCGCCAGCAGCTTGGCCGAACAGGGGGCCTACGAGCAGTACTTC. Amino acid sequence: CASSLAEQGAYEQYF.

This chain links TRBV13 with TRBJ2-7; a possible D gene is TRBD2 (5 bases). Between the trimmed V and J ends, which lost 8 bases and 7 bases, there was a span of 21 bases. Germline V lookup: CDR1 PRHDT, CDR2 FYEKMQ (reference sequence). The CDR3 is 14 residues long. CDR3 sequence (DNA): TGTGCCAGCGCCCGACTACGGACCTCTTGGGAGCAGTACTTC. Translating it yields CASARLRTSWEQYF.

This clonotype has only a few counts. The chain is built from TRBV5-6 and TRBJ2-5, with D tentatively TRBD1 or TRBD2 (5 bases each). This CDR3 has 18 residues. Germline-derived CDR1 and CDR2 are SGHDT and YYEEEE. The ends were cut back, 2 bases at V and 5 bases at J, with 25 bases in the middle. For the CDR3, the DNA is TGTGCCAGCAGCTTATTCCCGATTGGGGGTTCTGCTTTGGAGACCCAGTACTTC. Its protein is CASSLFPIGGSALETQYF.

This clonotype was seen repeatedly, ten times or more. The V call is TRBV20-1, the J call TRBJ2-5, with a possible D match to TRBD1 (7 bases). The CDR3 length is 14 residues. Trimming cost V 3 bases and J 3 bases, with 14 bases left between them. The V gene's germline CDR1 is DFQATT and CDR2 SNEGSKA (reference sequence). For the CDR3, the DNA is TGCAGTGCTAGGCGGGACAGATCCAAAGAGACCCAGTACTTC. It encodes CSARRDRSKETQYF.

The chain carries TRBV12-3 or TRBV12-4 and TRBJ2-7; D uncertain. V lost 5 bases to trimming and J lost 1 base, with 12 bases between them. The CDR3 is 14 amino acids. CDR3 sequence reads: CASSPTLKSYEQYF. The CDR3 bases are TGTGCCAGCAGTCCCACTCTGAAGTCCTACGAGCAGTACTTC.

The CDR3 region has the DNA TGTGCCAGCAGCCAAGATCGTTGGGGACACAACAATGAGCAGTTCTTC. Residues: CASSQDRWGHNNEQFF. The chain has TRBV4-2 and TRBJ2-1; a weak D match, TRBD1 (6 bases). Trimming pared 0 bases from V and 5 bases from J, leaving 14 bases between. This CDR3 has 16 residues. Germline V gene sequence: CDR1 LGHNA, CDR2 YNFKEQ.

The CDR3 loop reads CASSPGTRHEDTQYF. CDR3 DNA: TGTGCCAGCAGCCCGGGGACTAGGCATGAAGATACGCAGTATTTT. The chain combines TRBV7-2 with TRBJ2-3; 8 bases are a match to TRBD2. CDR3 size: 15 residues. The germline CDR1 and CDR2 sequences are SGHTA and FQGNSA. V dropped 5 bases and J dropped 5; count of bases not matched to a gene: 9.

This clonotype was seen many times. Compared with germline, one end of the junction differs, possibly owing to a read error. Here the CDR3 reads CASSTPGPGSYEQYF. For the CDR3, the DNA is TGTGCCAGCTCAACACCGGGACCCGGTTCCTACGAGCAGTACTTC. V is TRBV18 and J is TRBJ2-7; D may correspond to TRBD1 or TRBD2 (5 bases each). Looked up from germline, CDR1 is KGHSH and CDR2 is LQKENI. The CDR3 sequence is 15 residues long.

This clonotype was counted at least ten times. The chain recombines TRBV3-1 with TRBJ1-4, with 10 bases that match TRBD1. The germline CDR1 and CDR2 sequences are LGHDT and YNNKEL (reference sequence). V dropped 4 bases and J dropped 7; count of bases not matched to a gene: 6. The CDR3 extends over 15 amino acids. In DNA form, the CDR3 reads TGTGCCAGCAGCCTCTGGACAGGGGGAGGTGAAAAACTGTTTTTT. As protein: CASSLWTGGGEKLFF.

The CDR3 region is CASRPGQAYEQYF. In nucleotides, the CDR3 is TGCGCCAGCAGACCGGGACAGGCCTACGAGCAGTACTTC. The chain couples TRBV5-1 to TRBJ2-7, with 8 nucleotides matching TRBD1. The CDR3 totals 13 residues. V trimming: 5 bases; J trimming: 2 bases; junction bases outside the gene matches: 3. Germline CDR1 is SGHRS and CDR2 is YFSETQ.

This clonotype was seen at least ten times. V gene TRBV2 combines with J gene TRBJ2-3, with D unresolved. The V end lost 4 bases, the J end lost 2 bases, and 13 bases lay between the germline ends. This CDR3 region has 15 residues. Germline V CDR1 and CDR2: SNHLY, FYNNEI. DNA of the CDR3: TGTGCCAGCAGTGGGGGTTCCTTCTTCACAGATACGCAGTATTTT. This translates into CASSGGSFFTDTQYF.

This sequence joins TRBV15 and TRBJ2-5; no definite D call. The germline gives CDR1 LNHNV, CDR2 YYDKDF (reference sequence). This CDR3 is 15 amino acids long. V was cut by 0 bases and J by 0 bases, with 8 bases left in between. CDR3 DNA: TGTGCCACCAGCAGAGATGTGGGGTACCAAGAGACCCAGTACTTC. Translated: CATSRDVGYQETQYF.

The table lists this clonotype with many counts. V is TRBV7-3 and J is TRBJ2-1, with 7 bases matching TRBD2. The CDR3 has 15 amino acids. Losses at the gene ends were 5 bases for V and 5 bases for J; bases not matched to a gene: 9. The germline gives CDR1 SGHTA, CDR2 FQGTGA. The CDR3 bases are TGTGCCAGCAGCCAAAGGCGACTAGCAGACAATGAGCAGTTCTTC. It specifies CASSQRRLADNEQFF.

This clonotype occurred many times. At one end the junction does not follow the germline gene, possibly because of a read error. The CDR3 bases are TGTGCTAGCAGCCCCACCGGGACGTATCCCTACAATGAGCAGTTCTTC. This codes for CASSPTGTYPYNEQFF. The V and J genes are TRBV7-7 and TRBJ2-1; D is possibly TRBD1 or TRBD2 (5 bases each). Per germline, CDR1 SSHAT and CDR2 FNYEAQ (reference sequence). CDR3 length: 16 residues.

In its sample, this clonotype was seen many times. The rearrangement uses TRBV20-1 and TRBJ2-3; TRBD2 matches at 12 bases. V shed 2 bases, J shed 2 bases, and the junction held 5 bases outside the gene matches. CDR3 size: 16 residues. Germline V CDR1 and CDR2: DFQATT, SNEGSKA (reference sequence). As DNA, the CDR3 is TGCAGTGCTAGAATAGGACTAGCGGGGATCACAGATACGCAGTATTTT. Amino acids: CSARIGLAGITDTQYF.

This chain uses TRBV7-9 with TRBJ2-1; unclear D gene. Deletions cut 5 bases from V and 1 base from J, with 15 bases between. The CDR3 is 16 amino acids. In germline, CDR1 is SEHNR, CDR2 FQNEAQ (reference sequence). This chain's CDR3 is CASSLSPGMSYNEQFF. The CDR3, as DNA: TGTGCCAGCAGCCTCAGCCCTGGTATGTCCTACAATGAGCAGTTCTTC.

The sample holds many counts of this clonotype. The chain links TRBV5-6 to TRBJ2-3; 9 bases map to TRBD2. Germline-derived CDR1 and CDR2 are SGHDT and YYEEEE. The CDR3 runs to 15 residues. The J segment lost 2 bases and the V segment lost 6 bases, leaving 7 bases of the junction unmatched. The CDR3 reads CASMSLAGHTDTQYF. CDR3 bases: TGTGCCAGCATGAGCCTAGCGGGACACACAGATACGCAGTATTTT.

There are many counts of this clonotype. The chain employs TRBV12-3 or TRBV12-4 and TRBJ2-7; the D gene is possibly TRBD2 (6 bases). The V end was cut by 6 bases, the J end by 3 bases, with 18 bases between. The CDR3 has 15 residues. As DNA, the CDR3 is TGTGCCAGCAGCCCGGACATGCGGGGAGGCTACGAGCAGTACTTC. It specifies CASSPDMRGGYEQYF.

This clonotype was observed a few times. This sequence joins TRBV15 and TRBJ2-7, with D uncertain. Trimming shortened V by 0 bases and J by 5 bases, and 14 bases separated the two germline ends. The V gene's germline CDR1 is LNHNV and CDR2 YYDKDF (reference sequence). CDR3 length: 15 amino acids. CDR3: CATSREVSTSDEQYF. Here the CDR3 DNA reads TGTGCCACCAGCAGAGAGGTGTCTACATCTGACGAGCAGTACTTC.

This clonotype has at least ten counts. The chain employs TRBV20-1 and TRBJ2-5; 15 nucleotides agree with TRBD2. The CDR3 spans 16 residues. Germline trimming cut 8 bases from V and 1 base from J; bases unmatched to any gene: 8. Germline V gives CDR1 DFQATT, CDR2 SNEGSKA (reference sequence). DNA of the CDR3: TGCAGTCCGTGGGGACTAGCGGGAGGTTCCCAAGAGACCCAGTACTTC. Encoded protein: CSPWGLAGGSQETQYF.

The CDR3, as DNA: TGTGCCTCCAGGGTGGACTTAAGCACAGATACGCAGTATTTT. Encoded protein: CASRVDLSTDTQYF. The chain joins TRBV12-3 or TRBV12-4 to TRBJ2-3, with D perhaps being TRBD1 or TRBD2 (5 bases each). Trimming took off 11 bases at V and 0 bases at J, with 15 bases between the two ends. CDR3 size: 14 residues.

This clonotype came up many times. V gene TRBV20-1 combines with J gene TRBJ2-2; D possibly uses TRBD1 or TRBD2 (5 bases each). CDR3 length equals 13 residues. V was pared by 6 bases and J by 0 bases, with 8 bases between. CDR1 and CDR2 (germline): DFQATT, SNEGSKA (reference sequence). The CDR3 DNA reads as TGCAGTGCCGGGACGGCGAACACCGGGGAGCTGTTTTTT. Translation: CSAGTANTGELFF.

The chain couples TRBV7-6 to TRBJ2-7; no reliable D call. The V and J ends lost 8 bases and 0 bases respectively, with 17 bases between them. The CDR3 is 15 amino acids. Per germline, CDR1 SGHVS and CDR2 FNYEAQ. The DNA for the CDR3 is TGTGCCAGCTCCCCGGCAGGAAAACTCTCCTACGAGCAGTACTTC. This translates into CASSPAGKLSYEQYF.

Here the CDR3 reads CASSSPVRGTQYF. The CDR3 nucleotides are TGTGCCAGCAGTTCACCCGTCAGGGGTACGCAGTATTTT. The genes are TRBV28 and TRBJ2-3, with D possibly TRBD1 on 6 matching bases. Per the germline V gene, CDR1 is MDHEN and CDR2 is SYDVKM. Trimming removed 4 bases from V and 8 bases from J, with 13 bases in between. CDR3 size: 13 residues. The complete variable domain, with remaining parts taken from reference TRBV28 and TRBJ2-3, reads DVKVTQSSRYLVKRTGEKVFLECVQDMDHENMFWYRQDPGLGLRLIYFSYDVKMKEKGDIPEGYSVSREKKERFSLILESASTNQTSMYLCASSSPVRGTQYFGPGTRLTVL.

This clonotype was detected a few times. This chain links TRBV20-1 with TRBJ2-3; no clear D. Trimming left V 4 bases short and J 0 bases short, with 2 bases between. Germline V gives CDR1 DFQATT, CDR2 SNEGSKA (reference sequence). This CDR3 has 11 residues. The CDR3 sequence is CSATSTDTQYF. CDR3 DNA: TGCAGTGCTACTAGCACAGATACGCAGTATTTT.

A single count supports this clonotype. The V gene is TRBV29-1, the J gene TRBJ1-1; the match to TRBD1 covers 8 bases. Germline trimming cut 3 bases from V and 4 bases from J; bases unmatched to any gene: 10. CDR1 SQVTM and CDR2 ANQGSEA come from the germline V gene. This CDR3 has 15 residues. CDR3 nucleotides: TGCAGCGTTGAGGGGGGCAGGGGGCTGGGCACTGAAGCTTTCTTT. Translating it yields CSVEGGRGLGTEAFF.

This clonotype was recorded a few times. The V call is TRBV20-1, the J call TRBJ2-5; D possibly corresponds to TRBD1 (6 bases). CDR1 is DFQATT, CDR2 SNEGSKA, per germline (reference sequence). V lost 3 bases, J lost 0 bases, and 11 bases lay in between. The CDR3 length is 14 residues. The CDR3 coding sequence is TGCAGTGCTAGCGCGGACAGACACCAAGAGACCCAGTACTTC. Translated, it gives CSASADRHQETQYF.

This clonotype came up many times. The chain recombines TRBV29-1 with TRBJ2-7; the D is unclear. V was trimmed by 7 bases and J by 1 base, leaving 14 bases between them. Per the germline V gene, CDR1 is SQVTM and CDR2 is ANQGSEA. The CDR3 spans 13 residues. Here the CDR3 reads CSAYIGPSYEQYF. CDR3 nucleotides: TGCAGCGCCTATATAGGACCGTCCTACGAGCAGTACTTC.